The 31 T cell receptor beta chains given below trace back to one sample, sequenced in a study of chemoradiotherapy in HPV16-positive cancers. Profiled with immunoSEQ multiplex PCR; TCRdb holds only in-frame clones, not every one. The sample shows under 950 clones, 92% of them seen only once. The material sequenced was tumor tissue, taken from a patient who underwent chemoradiotherapy. These receptors all stem from a human donor with HPV-associated anogenital cancer.

The CDR3 region is CASSFQQGTLYEQYF. For the CDR3, the DNA is TGTGCCAGCAGCTTCCAACAGGGGACCTTATACGAGCAGTACTTC. V is TRBV7-2 and J is TRBJ2-7, with TRBD1 matching over 7 bases. The CDR3 consists of 15 residues. J lost 4 bases, V lost 3 bases, and 9 bases had no gene match. Germline V gene data show CDR1 as SGHTA and CDR2 as FQGNSA. Drawing the rest from reference TRBV7-2 and TRBJ2-7, the complete variable domain is GAGVSQSPSNKVTEKGKDVELRCDPISGHTALYWYRQSLGQGLEFLIYFQGNSAPDKSGLPSDRFSAERTGGSVSTLTIQRTQQEDSAVYLCASSFQQGTLYEQYFGPGTRLTVT.

The chain links TRBV7-2 to TRBJ2-4, with D possibly being TRBD1 or TRBD2 (7 bases each). The V end was cut by 5 bases, the J end by 0 bases, with 23 bases between. This CDR3 region has 19 residues. The germline V gene encodes CDR1 SGHTA and CDR2 FQGNSA. CDR3 amino acids: CASSPAGTDLHLAKNIQYF. The CDR3 coding sequence is TGTGCCAGCAGCCCAGCGGGGACAGATCTCCATTTAGCCAAAAACATTCAGTACTTC.

The chain couples TRBV30 to TRBJ1-2; D is uncertain. V lost 8 bases and J lost 3, with 28 bases in between. The germline CDR1 and CDR2 sequences are GTSNPN and SVGIG (reference sequence). This CDR3 region has 17 residues. CDR3 bases: TGTGCCGGCACAATACCCATGTCAGTCGACCCTTACTATGGCTACACCTTC. It codes for CAGTIPMSVDPYYGYTF. Using reference TRBV30 and TRBJ1-2 for the parts outside the CDR3, the full variable domain is SQTIHQWPATLVQPVGSPLSLECTVEGTSNPNLYWYRQAAGRGLQLLFYSVGIGQISSEVPQNLSASRPQDRQFILSSKKLLLSDSGFYLCAGTIPMSVDPYYGYTFGSGTRLTVV.

The V and J genes are TRBV10-3 and TRBJ1-1; tentative D call: TRBD1 (5 bases). Germline V gene sequence: CDR1 ENHRY, CDR2 SYGVKD. V was shortened by 7 bases and J by 2 bases, with 11 bases between the two germline ends. The CDR3 loop spans 13 amino acids. CDR3 loop: CAITRQINTEAFF. The CDR3 DNA follows: TGTGCCATCACCAGACAGATTAACACTGAAGCTTTCTTT.

The chain uses TRBV5-1 and TRBJ1-1, with 7 bases that match TRBD1. The V and J ends lost 3 bases and 3 bases, in that order; junction bases with no gene match: 5. Germline values: CDR1 SGHRS, CDR2 YFSETQ. CDR3 length: 14 amino acids. The CDR3 protein is CASSSDRRDTEAFF. CDR3 nucleotide sequence: TGCGCCAGCAGCTCGGACAGGCGGGACACTGAAGCTTTCTTT.

The chain employs TRBV4-3 and TRBJ2-1; TRBD2 matches 9 bases. The CDR3 spans 15 residues. V lost 0 bases, J lost 8 bases, and 5 bases stayed unmatched. Germline CDR1 LGHNA, CDR2 YSLEER. CDR3 sequence reads: CASSQDSGGRDEQFF. The CDR3 DNA follows: TGCGCCAGCAGCCAAGATAGCGGGGGCAGGGATGAGCAGTTCTTC.

This clone showed up just once. V usage is TRBV7-2 and J usage is TRBJ2-1, with D unresolved. CDR3 length: 18 amino acids. Germline V gene lookup returns CDR1 SGHTA and CDR2 FQGNSA. V lost 5 bases and J 0 bases, leaving 20 bases between the germline ends. Written as DNA, the CDR3 is TGTGCCAGCAGCATAACTTCCCTACCAAAGCGCTCCTACAATGAGCAGTTCTTC. It specifies CASSITSLPKRSYNEQFF.

This sequence joins TRBV5-4 and TRBJ2-5; 14 nucleotides agree with TRBD2. Germline CDR1 and CDR2: SGHNT and YYREEE (reference sequence). The CDR3 is 16 residues long. V lost 4 bases to trimming and J lost 2 bases; unmatched junction nucleotides: 4. The CDR3 region is CASSPGLAGGQETQYF. The CDR3 DNA sequence: TGTGCCAGCAGCCCCGGACTAGCGGGGGGACAAGAGACCCAGTACTTC.

This rearrangement joins TRBV9 to TRBJ2-1; 8 nucleotides agree with TRBD1. V gave up 5 bases and J gave up 3 bases; unmatched junction bases: 7. The length of the CDR3 is 15 residues. The germline gives CDR1 SGDLS, CDR2 YYNGEE. CDR3 in amino acids: CASSAQGAHYNEQFF. The CDR3 nucleotides are TGTGCCAGCAGTGCGCAGGGGGCTCACTACAATGAGCAGTTCTTC.

V gene TRBV7-6 combines with J gene TRBJ2-3, with TRBD2 matching 10 bases. Unmatched junction bases numbered 6, after V lost 6 bases and J lost 0 bases. CDR3 size: 16 residues. Germline lookup yields CDR1 SGHVS and CDR2 FNYEAQ. Here the CDR3 DNA reads TGTGCCAGCAGTCTAACTAGCGGGATTAGCACAGATACGCAGTATTTT. Its translation is CASSLTSGISTDTQYF.

This chain's CDR3 is CASSETANYGYTF. The CDR3 coding sequence is TGTGCCAGCAGTGAAACAGCTAACTATGGCTACACCTTC. The V gene is TRBV6-1, the J gene TRBJ1-2; D unclear. This CDR3 region has 13 residues. Per the germline V gene, CDR1 is MNHNS and CDR2 is SASEGT. V was trimmed by 2 bases and J by 0 bases, leaving 4 bases between them.

This chain joins TRBV15 and TRBJ2-7; D gene unclear. Per germline, CDR1 LNHNV and CDR2 YYDKDF (reference sequence). The CDR3 loop spans 13 amino acids. Trimming left V 4 bases short and J 0 bases short, with 7 bases between. DNA of the CDR3: TGTGCCACCAGCAATGGGGTCTCCTACGAGCAGTACGTC. Translation gives CATSNGVSYEQYV.

CDR3 sequence: CASSASETLNYGYTF. The CDR3 region has the DNA TGTGCCAGCAGTGCGTCGGAGACATTGAACTATGGCTACACCTTC. The chain links TRBV6-6 to TRBJ1-2; D is ambiguous. The CDR3 loop spans 15 amino acids. In germline, CDR1 is MNHNY, CDR2 SVGAGI (reference sequence). The V end was cut by 5 bases, the J end by 2 bases, with 15 bases between.

V gene TRBV30 combines with J gene TRBJ2-1, with 11 bases lining up with TRBD2. Germline V gene sequence: CDR1 GTSNPN, CDR2 SVGIG (reference sequence). V shed 3 bases, J shed 7 bases, and the junction held 8 bases outside the gene matches. The CDR3 runs to 15 residues. CDR3 nucleotide sequence: TGTGCCTGGAGCGACGGGACTAGCGGACTTAATGAGCAGTTCTTC. Translated, it gives CAWSDGTSGLNEQFF.

The gene calls are TRBV30 and TRBJ1-2; 7 bases are a match to TRBD1. With 8 bases clipped from V and 8 bases from J, the junction kept 11 bases outside the gene matches. The CDR3 is 12 amino acids. In germline, CDR1 is GTSNPN, CDR2 SVGIG (reference sequence). CDR3 amino acids: CAADYRGFGYTF. The CDR3 coding sequence is TGTGCCGCGGACTACAGGGGCTTCGGCTACACCTTC.

This clone was seen only a few times. The V gene is TRBV6-1, the J gene TRBJ1-4; the D is unclear. This CDR3 spans 13 amino acids. Germline CDR1 and CDR2: MNHNS and SASEGT. Between the trimmed V and J ends, which lost 0 bases and 10 bases, there was a span of 9 bases. CDR3 nucleotides: TGTGCCAGCAGTGAAGCAGAAAGTGGAAAACTGTTTTTT. Its translation: CASSEAESGKLFF.

The DNA for the CDR3 is TGTGCCAGCAGTCCCGGACTAGCGGGAGCTGAGCAGTTCTTC. Protein: CASSPGLAGAEQFF. The chain links TRBV6-5 to TRBJ2-1; the match to TRBD2 covers 13 bases. Germline CDR1 reads MNHEY; CDR2 reads SVGAGI. CDR3 size: 14 residues. The junction had 4 bases not matched to a gene; V was cut back by 5 bases and J by 9 bases.

This chain connects TRBV11-1 to TRBJ2-7; 10 bases line up with TRBD1. The CDR3 consists of 15 residues. Germline V gives CDR1 SGHAT, CDR2 FQDESV (reference sequence). Trimming took 5 bases from V and 1 from J; bases not matched to a gene: 5. The CDR3 sequence: CASSPRDRGSYEQYF. CDR3 in DNA: TGTGCCAGCAGCCCACGGGACAGGGGTTCCTACGAGCAGTACTTC.

The CDR3 region is CASRLGQGPHEKLFF. In nucleotides, the CDR3 is TGTGCCAGCAGGCTTGGACAGGGGCCCCATGAAAAACTGTTTTTT. This chain links TRBV6-5 with TRBJ1-4, with 9 bases that match TRBD1. CDR1 and CDR2 from the germline V gene are MNHEY and SVGAGI. J gave up 6 bases and V 6 bases, and 8 bases lay outside the gene matches. The CDR3 is made up of 15 amino acids.

Here the CDR3 DNA reads TGTGCCAGCAGTATACTAGCGGGGGGGTTAGAGACCCAGTACTTC. Translating it yields CASSILAGGLETQYF. This sequence joins TRBV2 and TRBJ2-5, with TRBD2 identical over 13 bases. From germline, CDR1 is SNHLY and CDR2 FYNNEI. The CDR3 is made up of 15 amino acids. J gave up 4 bases and V 5 bases, and 4 bases lay outside the gene matches.

V and J are TRBV5-4 and TRBJ2-7; 8 positions agree with TRBD2. Germline values: CDR1 SGHNT, CDR2 YYREEE (reference sequence). This CDR3 is 15 amino acids long. Trimming cost V 0 bases and J 4 bases; bases outside gene matches: 6. Here the CDR3 DNA reads TGTGCCAGCAGCTTGGGGAGGAGCGGGAGTTACGAGCAGTACTTC. Translating gives CASSLGRSGSYEQYF.

The chain employs TRBV29-1 and TRBJ1-2; D is ambiguous. This CDR3 comprises 14 residues. Trimming removed 1 base from V and 4 bases from J, with 13 bases in between. Looked up from germline, CDR1 is SQVTM and CDR2 is ANQGSEA. The chain's CDR3 is CSVEVQRDRYGYTF. In nucleotides, the CDR3 is TGCAGCGTTGAAGTACAGAGGGATCGCTATGGCTACACCTTC.

The genes are TRBV6-1 and TRBJ1-5, with unresolved D. The germline V gene encodes CDR1 MNHNS and CDR2 SASEGT. Trimming removed 7 bases from V and 4 bases from J, with 11 bases in between. CDR3 size: 13 residues. Here the CDR3 DNA reads TGTGCCAGCACATTAGAAGGTAATCAGCCCCAGCATTTT. It codes for CASTLEGNQPQHF.

This chain connects TRBV15 to TRBJ1-5, with TRBD1 as a possible D gene (6 bases). The CDR3 loop spans 17 amino acids. Germline assignment: CDR1 LNHNV and CDR2 YYDKDF (reference sequence). V lost 7 bases and J lost 6, with 25 bases in between. The CDR3: CATTQTGAGGNGQPQHF. The CDR3 nucleotides are TGTGCCACCACTCAGACAGGAGCGGGGGGTAATGGTCAGCCCCAGCATTTT.

This sequence joins TRBV27 and TRBJ2-5, with 8 bases that match TRBD1. CDR1 and CDR2 from the germline V gene are MNHEY and SMNVEV (reference sequence). This CDR3 has 13 amino acids. The junction had 4 bases not matched to a gene; V was cut back by 5 bases and J by 5 bases. Here the CDR3 DNA reads TGTGCCAGCAGTAGGTACAGGGGGGAGACCCAGTACTTC. Amino acids: CASSRYRGETQYF.

CDR3 region: CASSYRAGVGEQYV. The CDR3 nucleotides are TGTGCCAGCAGTTACCGGGCAGGGGTCGGCGAGCAGTACGTC. This sequence joins TRBV6-5 and TRBJ2-7; a weak D match, TRBD1 (6 bases). CDR3 length equals 14 residues. Germline V gene data show CDR1 as MNHEY and CDR2 as SVGAGI. Trimming took off 2 bases at V and 6 bases at J, with 14 bases between the two ends.

This chain joins TRBV7-9 and TRBJ2-5, with a possible D match to TRBD2 (5 bases). Trimming left V 4 bases short and J 5 bases short, with 11 bases between. Germline V gene lookup returns CDR1 SEHNR and CDR2 FQNEAQ (reference sequence). This CDR3 contains 13 residues. The CDR3 DNA is TGTGCCAGCAGCTCCTCTCCGGGGGAGACCCAGTACTTC. This translates into CASSSSPGETQYF. Based on the CDR3 plus reference TRBV7-9 and TRBJ2-5, the full variable domain is DTGVSQNPRHKITKRGQNVTFRCDPISEHNRLYWYRQTLGQGPEFLTYFQNEAQLEKSRLLSDRFSAERPKGSFSTLEIQRTEQGDSAMYLCASSSSPGETQYFGPGTRLLVL.

The J gene is TRBJ1-2, the V gene TRBV7-6, with 8 bases identical to TRBD1. The junction had 7 bases not matched to a gene; V was cut back by 5 bases and J by 2 bases. The CDR3 length is 15 residues. Germline assignment: CDR1 SGHVS and CDR2 FNYEAQ. The CDR3 protein is CASSPRTGPNYGYTF. CDR3 coding DNA: TGTGCCAGCAGCCCAAGGACAGGGCCGAACTATGGCTACACCTTC. Looking up the rest from reference TRBV7-6 and TRBJ1-2 gives the full variable domain: GAGVSQSPRYKVTKRGQDVALRCDPISGHVSLYWYRQALGQGPEFLTYFNYEAQQDKSGLPNDRFSAERPEGSISTLTIQRTEQRDSAMYRCASSPRTGPNYGYTFGSGTRLTVV.

This chain links TRBV10-2 with TRBJ2-7; D assignment may be TRBD1 or TRBD2 (7 bases each). V lost 5 bases, J lost 5 bases, and 13 bases lay in between. This CDR3 spans 13 amino acids. Germline V gene data show CDR1 as WSHSY and CDR2 as SAAADI. The chain's CDR3 is CASSTQGGHEQYF. CDR3 coding DNA: TGCGCCAGCAGTACTCAGGGGGGGCACGAGCAGTACTTC.

The rearrangement links TRBV7-9 to TRBJ1-2; a weak D match, TRBD1 (6 bases). The CDR3 runs 11 residues. The V gene's germline CDR1 is SEHNR and CDR2 FQNEAQ (reference sequence). Trimming left V 10 bases short and J 12 bases short, with 18 bases between. CDR3 coding DNA: TGTGCCATAGAGTCGGGGGGCTTCCACACCTTC. It is translated as CAIESGGFHTF.

The chain has TRBV4-3 and TRBJ1-2, with no clear D. Deletions cut 0 bases from V and 8 bases from J, with 13 bases between. Germline lookup yields CDR1 LGHNA and CDR2 YSLEER. The CDR3 is made up of 14 amino acids. The CDR3 DNA follows: TGCGCCAGCAGCCAAGATGGGTCGGCGAAGGGCTACACCTTC. Translation gives CASSQDGSAKGYTF.